This T cell receptor beta chain was documented in a study of immune reconstitution after stem cell transplant in scleroderma. Each CDR3 protein gets one entry after TCRdb re-called the RT-PCR reads with MiXCR. Here the sample spans 3,800 or so distinct CDR3 sequences, nearly 6.5% being singletons. The CDR3 runs to 13 residues. V was clipped by 2 bases and J by 4 bases, with 6 bases between them. This clonotype is classed as medium-sized. The V and J genes are TRBV12-3 or TRBV12-4 and TRBJ1-5; possible D gene TRBD1, 6 bases. Collection took place before or after autologous hematopoietic stem cell transplantation (not recorded which). The receptor comes from a female donor with systemic sclerosis. This CDR3 reads CASSLRGNQPQHF. The DNA of the CDR3 is TGTGCCAGCAGTTTAAGGGGGAATCAGCCCCAGCATTTT.